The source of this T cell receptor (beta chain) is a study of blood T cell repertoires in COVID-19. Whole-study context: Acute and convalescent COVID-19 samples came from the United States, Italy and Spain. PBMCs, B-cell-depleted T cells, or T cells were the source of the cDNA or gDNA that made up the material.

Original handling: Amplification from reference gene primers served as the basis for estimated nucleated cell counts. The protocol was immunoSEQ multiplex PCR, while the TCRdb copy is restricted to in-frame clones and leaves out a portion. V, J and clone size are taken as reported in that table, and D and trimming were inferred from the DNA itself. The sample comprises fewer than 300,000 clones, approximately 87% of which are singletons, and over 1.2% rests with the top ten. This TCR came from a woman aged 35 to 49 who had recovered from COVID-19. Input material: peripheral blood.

The CDR3 here is CASSRLQGSYGYTF. The DNA for the CDR3 is TGTGCCAGCAGCCGGCTGCAGGGGTCCTATGGCTACACCTTC. This chain connects TRBV6-5 to TRBJ1-2; D is perhaps TRBD1 (6 bases). The CDR3 is made up of 14 amino acids. With 6 bases removed from V and 4 bases from J, the gap between germline ends came to 15 bases. CDR1 MNHEY and CDR2 SVGAGI come from the germline V gene.